There are many counts of the clone carrying this T cell receptor beta chain. Its antigen remains unidentified. This entry comes from a study of metastatic and nonmetastatic thyroid tumors. Looking at the study overall: Thyroid patients, malignant and benign, had repertoires compared across blood and tumor or nodule tissue.

Whole-study results and caveats: The study reportedly found significantly higher TCR beta diversity in malignant thyroid tumors than benign nodules, in blood and tumor.

No patient had received any treatment before thyroid surgery. MiXCR re-clonotyped the PCR reads for TCRdb. The table records roughly 27,000 clones, about an eighth of them present only once. The source is a female donor with papillary thyroid cancer or a benign thyroid nodule (not recorded which). Some clones in this sample may be carry-over from other donors' samples. The specimen was blood.

This CDR3 is CASSHYRGGYQETQYF. The CDR3 bases are TGTGCCAGCAGCCATTACAGGGGAGGGTACCAAGAGACCCAGTACTTC. The rearrangement joins TRBV11-2 to TRBJ2-5; D may match TRBD1 or TRBD2 (7 bases each). CDR1 and CDR2 (germline): SGHAT, FQNNGV. There are 16 residues in the CDR3. V gave up 5 bases and J gave up 0 bases, with 16 bases separating them.